What follows is one T cell receptor beta chain and its context. This clonotype showed up just a few times. Its antigen remains undetermined. It has no much larger one-base neighbor in the sample; base qualities were not kept. Reading from cysteine to phenylalanine, the CDR3 counts 13 amino acids. The only DNA kept is the CDR3, 39 bases in frame from the first base. CDR1 and CDR2 were assigned from the germline V gene as MDHEN and SYDVKM. V and J are trimmed by 8 bases and 2 bases, and the gene matches miss 2 bases of the junction. The label giving this sample's treatment or condition can be read as: approximately 10-day PBMC culture with coronavirus spike peptide pools or control peptides (ViraFEST assay). CD4+ T cells from unexposed donors were collected before the COVID-19 pandemic (2011-2018). To expand antigen-specific T cells with peptide pools and then pick out the expanded clonotypes through TCR sequencing, the study relied on the ViraFEST assay. PBMCs were cultured at roughly 1.8 million per well in IMDM supplemented with around 5% human AB serum and around 10 IU/ml IL-2, with roughly 9.5 ug/ml peptide pools added. On days 3 and 7, half of the culture medium was replaced with fresh IL-2-containing medium. After 10 to 11 days of culture, CD4+ T cells were isolated by negative selection with the EasySep CD4+ T cell isolation kit. As cell number allowed, CD4+ T cells from unexposed donors were tested for reactivity to SARS-CoV-2 S and N and to four common cold coronavirus spike pools. PBMCs were separated from whole blood using Ficoll-Paque Plus gradient centrifugation and then either used fresh or cryopreserved at -140C. Culture conditions were generally each tested in triplicate wells. The leukapheresis product used for the unexposed donors was purchased from a commercial source.

This sample is drawn from a study of vaccination and CD4 T cells after COVID-19 (dated by TCRdb to between 2021 and 2022). For context, the study as a whole: Six males and four females were included in the convalescent cohort, with two Hispanic individuals, seven Caucasians, two Asians and one multiracial person represented. Two doses of either the Pfizer-BioNTech BNT162b2 vaccine (n=8) or the Moderna mRNA-1273 vaccine (n=2) were administered to participants. Post-COVID blood samples from convalescent patients were collected a median of roughly 100 days after diagnosis, with a range of 35 to 161 days. The time from the second vaccine dose to post-vaccine blood sampling had a median of roughly 70 days and ranged from about 14 to 241 days. For stimulating the cultures, overlapping spike peptide pools were used, derived from SARS-CoV-2 as well as from the common cold coronaviruses HCoV-NL63, HCoV-OC43 and HCoV-229E. Control cultures used a CEFX viral epitope pool as positive control, an HIV-1 Nef peptide pool as negative control, or no peptide. In around ten COVID-19 convalescent patients and a few infection-naive healthy vaccine recipients, the spike-specific CD4+ TCR repertoire before mRNA vaccination was compared with the repertoire after mRNA vaccination. At the TCR clonotype level, an earlier paper using these donors assessed memory CD4+ T cell crossreactivity between SARS-CoV-2 and common cold coronavirus spike proteins.

Study-level results and caveats: The number of convalescent patients in the study was relatively small, and the study did not examine early timepoints following natural infection. The median number of SARS-CoV-2-reactive clonotypes rose from about 19 after infection to 38 after vaccination, but the change was not significant. Nearly all vaccine-specific clones in convalescent patients (304 of 307) were mono-reactive for SARS-CoV-2 spike rather than cross-reactive with common cold coronaviruses. Among the post-vaccine SARS-CoV-2-reactive clones in convalescent patients, a median roughly 85% showed up only after vaccination, which suggests vaccine-specific priming.

Library prep was done by PCR. At the Johns Hopkins FTIC core, DNA from the cultured CD4+ T cells underwent TCR sequencing with the Oncomine TCR Beta short-read assay. The QIAamp micro DNA kit was used to extract genomic DNA from the cultured CD4+ T cells. Oncomine TCR Beta libraries from cultured CD4+ T cells were pooled using unique dual indexes and sequenced on an Illumina iSeq 100. The source study handled its data this way. Non-productive sequences were removed, and CDR3s not starting with C, not ending with F or W, or shorter than 7 amino acids were discarded. Antigen-specific clonotypes were identified using the MANAFEST web application through comparison of peptide-stimulated wells with reference and other culture wells. An FDR below 0.05, an odds ratio above 5, and a productive frequency above 0.1% in at least two of three replicate wells were required for clones to be considered positive. A clonotype was classed as cross-reactive if the clonotype showed significant expansion both in SARS-CoV-2 spike wells and in at least one common cold coronavirus spike condition. CDR3 homology was assessed with Levenshtein distances (stringdist) and unrooted phylogenetic trees (ape) in R version 3.6.1. TCRdb redid the processing of the public reads, applying fastp at Q25 and MiXCR, and retained in-frame beta chains. Here each entry gathers all rows of one CDR3 protein and keeps the most common genes and DNA. The V and J calls were determined by TCRdb, not by the authors. In this sample the table shows roughly 9,800 distinct CDR3 sequences, approximately 35% of which occur a single time. Over 15% of the sample goes to the ten largest clones.

The receptor was derived from a human donor in good health. Here the chain combines TRBV28 and TRBJ2-1; TRBD1 lines up with 8 middle nucleotides. Sequenced input: CD4+ T cells from blood, cultured in vitro. CDR3 region: CASGTGAYNEQFF. The nucleotide sequence reads as follows: TGTGCCAGCGGGACAGGTGCCTACAATGAGCAGTTCTTC.